The 7 T cell receptor beta chains below were found in one sample sequenced in a study of cytotoxic CD8 clonotypes in ibrutinib-treated CLL. Clones were sequenced by immunoSEQ multiplex PCR, and TCRdb holds only the in-frame ones, with some missing. Of 200,000 to 250,000 clones listed, approximately 75% were seen once; the top ten hold approximately 10%. The material sequenced was PBMCs, taken after 12 months of ibrutinib treatment. All receptors derive from a human donor with chronic lymphocytic leukemia.

The sample holds one count of this clone. The chain links TRBV27 to TRBJ1-2; perhaps TRBD1 as D (6 bases). In germline, CDR1 is MNHEY, CDR2 SMNVEV (reference sequence). This CDR3 comprises 16 residues. Trimming stripped 6 bases from V and 3 bases from J, with 20 bases between. This CDR3 is CASRQLAAGADYGYTF. The CDR3 bases are TGTGCCAGCAGACAACTCGCGGCAGGGGCGGACTATGGCTACACCTTC.

J is TRBJ2-5 and V is TRBV28; 11 nucleotides line up with TRBD2. This CDR3 spans 15 amino acids. In germline, CDR1 is MDHEN, CDR2 SYDVKM. J gave up 5 bases and V 8 bases, and 10 bases lay outside the gene matches. CDR3 DNA sequence: TGTGCCAGCCAGGGAACTAGCGGGAGTTGGGAGACCCAGTACTTC. As protein: CASQGTSGSWETQYF.

The chain is built from TRBV6-5 and TRBJ1-1, with D maybe TRBD1 (5 bases). Trimming took 6 bases from V and 1 from J, leaving 12 bases between them. The CDR3 is made up of 14 amino acids. Germline values: CDR1 MNHEY, CDR2 SVGAGI. The CDR3 DNA reads TGTGCCAGCAGACGAGGGGCTACGAACACTGAAGCTTTCTTT. Protein: CASRRGATNTEAFF.

This sequence joins TRBV30 and TRBJ2-2; 7 bases align to TRBD2. V trimming: 5 bases; J trimming: 6 bases; junction bases outside the gene matches: 9. Germline CDR1 is GTSNPN and CDR2 is SVGIG (reference sequence). The length of the CDR3 is 14 residues. The CDR3 DNA is TGTGCCTGGTCCTGGGGGGGTAATCCCGGGGAGCTGTTTTTT. As protein: CAWSWGGNPGELFF.

This clone was detected only once. V gene TRBV5-6 combines with J gene TRBJ2-7, with TRBD2 matching over 7 bases. The CDR3 contains 13 residues. The junction had 7 bases not matched to a gene; V was cut back by 7 bases and J by 3 bases. CDR1 is SGHDT, CDR2 YYEEEE, per germline. This CDR3 reads CASVSWGGYEQYF. For the CDR3, the DNA is TGTGCCAGCGTTTCTTGGGGGGGCTACGAGCAGTACTTC.

This chain joins TRBV6-1 and TRBJ1-5; D ambiguous. Trimming removed 1 base at V and 8 bases at J, with 12 bases between. CDR1 MNHNS and CDR2 SASEGT come from the germline V gene. The length of the CDR3 is 14 residues. CDR3 residues: CASSEGLGRKPQHF. The CDR3 DNA is TGTGCCAGCAGTGAAGGGCTGGGGAGGAAGCCCCAGCATTTT.

This sequence joins TRBV9 and TRBJ2-2; D unclear. This CDR3 is built from 15 residues. Germline CDR1 reads SGDLS; CDR2 reads YYNGEE. Trimming stripped 1 base from V and 6 bases from J, with 13 bases between. The CDR3 region is CASSVRANKPGELFF. CDR3 sequence (DNA): TGTGCCAGCAGCGTACGGGCCAACAAGCCCGGGGAGCTGTTTTTT.